A selection of T cell receptor beta chains follows, all from one sample in a study of shared clonotypes between healthy human individuals. The protocol was immunoSEQ multiplex PCR, while the TCRdb copy is restricted to in-frame clones and leaves out a portion. This sample has some 500,000 clones, with 79% found just once. Specimen: PBMCs. These receptors were collected from a middle-aged woman in good health. Some clones in this sample may be carry-over from other donors' samples. Each CDR3 is given with its conserved first and last residue. The order of the fields is V gene, J gene, CDR3 protein.

v_call: TRBV30
j_call: TRBJ2-5
cdr3_aa: CAWITGPGGETQYF

v_call: TRBV7-8
j_call: TRBJ2-2
cdr3_aa: CASSSRRGNTGELFF

v_call: TRBV7-8
j_call: TRBJ2-5
cdr3_aa: CASSSFSSGETQYF

v_call: TRBV9
j_call: TRBJ2-1
cdr3_aa: CASSAGTSGVNEQFF

v_call: TRBV5-1
j_call: TRBJ1-2
cdr3_aa: CASSAGAPGYGYTF

v_call: TRBV6-1
j_call: TRBJ1-5
cdr3_aa: CASSETDRGLGPQHF

v_call: TRBV7-2
j_call: TRBJ1-2
cdr3_aa: CASSPEGGRNYGYTF

v_call: TRBV14
j_call: TRBJ2-2
cdr3_aa: CASSQVGGRELFF

v_call: TRBV2
j_call: TRBJ2-5
cdr3_aa: CASSANQETQYF

v_call: TRBV7-2
j_call: TRBJ2-7
cdr3_aa: CASSSRTGGNYEQYF

v_call: TRBV7-6
j_call: TRBJ1-1
cdr3_aa: CASSFRQNTEAFF

v_call: TRBV5-8
j_call: TRBJ2-3
cdr3_aa: CASSLWGGSEDTQYF

v_call: TRBV5-1
j_call: TRBJ2-7
cdr3_aa: CASSLAGLSSYEQYF

v_call: TRBV28
j_call: TRBJ2-7
cdr3_aa: CASSPGGQTSYEQYF

v_call: TRBV5-1
j_call: TRBJ1-1
cdr3_aa: CASSLRGQGAIKTEAFF

v_call: TRBV11-3
j_call: TRBJ2-3
cdr3_aa: CASSLKGGGGDTQYF

v_call: TRBV2
j_call: TRBJ2-1
cdr3_aa: CASRGPPSGSYNEQFF

v_call: TRBV5-1
j_call: TRBJ2-3
cdr3_aa: CASSGGLAASTDTQYF

v_call: TRBV15
j_call: TRBJ2-7
cdr3_aa: CATSRRLAVVGSEQYF

v_call: TRBV30
j_call: TRBJ2-1
cdr3_aa: CAWSAGGGYNEQFF

v_call: TRBV18
j_call: TRBJ2-3
cdr3_aa: CASSLGSFITDTQYF

v_call: TRBV2
j_call: TRBJ1-4
cdr3_aa: CASSVAGTTNEKLFF

v_call: TRBV7-9
j_call: TRBJ1-3
cdr3_aa: CASSSPSHSGNTIYF

v_call: TRBV28
j_call: TRBJ1-5
cdr3_aa: CASSLGQGDQPQHF

v_call: TRBV9
j_call: TRBJ2-7
cdr3_aa: CASTPGGGSYEQYF

v_call: TRBV7-3
j_call: TRBJ1-4
cdr3_aa: CASSIRTGEKLFF

v_call: TRBV5-1
j_call: TRBJ2-3
cdr3_aa: CASSLDRADTQYF

v_call: TRBV27
j_call: TRBJ2-2
cdr3_aa: CASSLSGRAHTGELFF

v_call: TRBV5-1
j_call: TRBJ2-3
cdr3_aa: CASRNTDTQYF

v_call: TRBV18
j_call: TRBJ2-1
cdr3_aa: CASSPSVLSYNEQFF

v_call: TRBV2
j_call: TRBJ1-2
cdr3_aa: CASSEAGGQIVGYTF

v_call: TRBV7-3
j_call: TRBJ1-1
cdr3_aa: CASSLREGTEAFF

v_call: TRBV7-8
j_call: TRBJ1-2
cdr3_aa: CASSRDRERGYTF

v_call: TRBV5-8
j_call: TRBJ2-7
cdr3_aa: CASSLGTGRPNSEQYF

v_call: TRBV5-4
j_call: TRBJ1-2
cdr3_aa: CASSLGVGEDYGYTF

v_call: TRBV28
j_call: TRBJ2-3
cdr3_aa: CASSLLHRGADTQYF

v_call: TRBV7-9
j_call: TRBJ1-2
cdr3_aa: CASSLGEWRLGYGYTF

v_call: TRBV5-4
j_call: TRBJ2-1
cdr3_aa: CASSSPNRYNEQFF

v_call: TRBV28
j_call: TRBJ1-5
cdr3_aa: CASRPGGGNNQPQHF

v_call: TRBV4-2
j_call: TRBJ1-2
cdr3_aa: CASSQEPDGPDGNYGYTF

v_call: TRBV2
j_call: TRBJ2-1
cdr3_aa: CASSEGTGKNEQFF